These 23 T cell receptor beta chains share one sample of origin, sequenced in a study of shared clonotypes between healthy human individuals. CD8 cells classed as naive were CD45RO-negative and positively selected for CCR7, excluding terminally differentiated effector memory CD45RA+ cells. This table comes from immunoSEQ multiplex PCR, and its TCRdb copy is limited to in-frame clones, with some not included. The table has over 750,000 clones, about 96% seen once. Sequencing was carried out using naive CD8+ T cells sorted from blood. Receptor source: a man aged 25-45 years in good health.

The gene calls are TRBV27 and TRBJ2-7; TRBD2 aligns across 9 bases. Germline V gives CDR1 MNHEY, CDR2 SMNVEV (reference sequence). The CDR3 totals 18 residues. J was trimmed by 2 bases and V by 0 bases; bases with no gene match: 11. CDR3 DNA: TGTGCCAGCAGTTTATCGGATCCCGGAGCGGGAGGCACCTACGAGCAGTACTTC. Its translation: CASSLSDPGAGGTYEQYF.

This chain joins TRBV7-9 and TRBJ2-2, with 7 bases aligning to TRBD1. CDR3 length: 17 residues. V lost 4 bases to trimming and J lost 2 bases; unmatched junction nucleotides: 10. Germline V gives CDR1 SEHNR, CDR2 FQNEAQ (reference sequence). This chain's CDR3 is CASSSTPDRINTGELFF. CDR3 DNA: TGTGCCAGCAGCTCTACCCCGGACAGGATTAACACCGGGGAGCTGTTTTTT.

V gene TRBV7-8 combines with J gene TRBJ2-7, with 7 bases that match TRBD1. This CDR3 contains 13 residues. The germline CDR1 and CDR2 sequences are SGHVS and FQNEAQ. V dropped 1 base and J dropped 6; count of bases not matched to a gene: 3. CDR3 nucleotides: TGTGCCAGCAGCTTAGATGGGACAGCCGAGCAGTACTTC. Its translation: CASSLDGTAEQYF.

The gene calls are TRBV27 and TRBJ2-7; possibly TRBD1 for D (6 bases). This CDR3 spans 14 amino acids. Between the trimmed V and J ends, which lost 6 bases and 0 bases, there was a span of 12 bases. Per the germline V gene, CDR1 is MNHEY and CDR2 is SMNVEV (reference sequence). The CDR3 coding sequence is TGTGCCAGCAGCCCAGACAGGCTCTCCTACGAGCAGTACTTC. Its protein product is CASSPDRLSYEQYF.

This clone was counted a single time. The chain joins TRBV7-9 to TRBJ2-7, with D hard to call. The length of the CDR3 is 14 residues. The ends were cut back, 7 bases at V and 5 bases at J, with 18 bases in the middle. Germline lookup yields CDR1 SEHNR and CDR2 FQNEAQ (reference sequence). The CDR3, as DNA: TGTGCCAGCAACTCTCCCCCAGGCTCACACGAGCAGTACTTC. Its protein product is CASNSPPGSHEQYF.

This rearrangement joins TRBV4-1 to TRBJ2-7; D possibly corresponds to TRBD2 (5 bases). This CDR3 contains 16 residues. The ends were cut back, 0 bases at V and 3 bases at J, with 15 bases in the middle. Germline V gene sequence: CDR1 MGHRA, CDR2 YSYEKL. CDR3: CASSQDGVENNYEQYF. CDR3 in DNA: TGCGCCAGCAGCCAAGACGGGGTTGAGAACAACTACGAGCAGTACTTC.

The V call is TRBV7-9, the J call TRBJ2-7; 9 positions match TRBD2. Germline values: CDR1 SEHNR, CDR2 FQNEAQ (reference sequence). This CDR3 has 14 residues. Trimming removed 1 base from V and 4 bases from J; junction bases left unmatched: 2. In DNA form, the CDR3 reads TGTGCCAGCAGCTTAGTTAGCGGGAGTTACGAGCAGTACTTC. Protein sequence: CASSLVSGSYEQYF.

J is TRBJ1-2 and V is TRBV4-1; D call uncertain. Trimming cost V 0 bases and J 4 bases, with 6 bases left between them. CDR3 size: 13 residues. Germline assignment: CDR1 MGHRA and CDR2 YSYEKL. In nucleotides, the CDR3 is TGCGCCAGCAGCCAAGAATCCGGCTATGGCTACACCTTC. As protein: CASSQESGYGYTF.

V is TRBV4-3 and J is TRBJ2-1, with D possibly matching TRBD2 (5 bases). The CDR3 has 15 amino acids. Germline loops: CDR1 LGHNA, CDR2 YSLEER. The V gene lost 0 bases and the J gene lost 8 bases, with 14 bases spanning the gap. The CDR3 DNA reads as TGCGCCAGCAGCCAAGACTGGACTCTTAAGGATGAGCAGTTCTTC. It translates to CASSQDWTLKDEQFF.

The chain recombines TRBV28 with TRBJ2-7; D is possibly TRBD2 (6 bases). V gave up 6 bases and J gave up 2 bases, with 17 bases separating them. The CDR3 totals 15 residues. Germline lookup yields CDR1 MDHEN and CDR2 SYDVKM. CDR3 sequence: CASRLGRDSPYEQYF. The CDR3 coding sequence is TGTGCCAGCAGGCTCGGCCGGGACTCCCCCTACGAGCAGTACTTC.

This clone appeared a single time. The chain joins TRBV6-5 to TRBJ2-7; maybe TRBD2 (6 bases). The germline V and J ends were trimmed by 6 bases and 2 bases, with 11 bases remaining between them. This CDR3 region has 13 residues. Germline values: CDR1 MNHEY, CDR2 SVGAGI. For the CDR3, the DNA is TGTGCCAGCAGCGGAGGGCCGGCCTACGAGCAGTACTTC. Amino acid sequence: CASSGGPAYEQYF.

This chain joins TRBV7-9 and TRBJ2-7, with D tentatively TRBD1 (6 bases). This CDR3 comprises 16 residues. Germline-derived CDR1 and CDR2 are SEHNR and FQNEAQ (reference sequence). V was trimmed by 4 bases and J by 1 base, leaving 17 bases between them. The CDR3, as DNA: TGTGCCAGCAGCTCCACAGGGTCCGGTATATCCTACGAGCAGTACTTC. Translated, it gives CASSSTGSGISYEQYF. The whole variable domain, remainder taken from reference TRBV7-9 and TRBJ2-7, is DTGVSQNPRHKITKRGQNVTFRCDPISEHNRLYWYRQTLGQGPEFLTYFQNEAQLEKSRLLSDRFSAERPKGSFSTLEIQRTEQGDSAMYLCASSSTGSGISYEQYFGPGTRLTVT.

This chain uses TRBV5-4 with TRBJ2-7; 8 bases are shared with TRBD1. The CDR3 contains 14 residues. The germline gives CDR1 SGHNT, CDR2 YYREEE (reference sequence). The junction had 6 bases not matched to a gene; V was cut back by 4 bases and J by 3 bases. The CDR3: CASSQGQGVYEQYF. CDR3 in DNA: TGTGCCAGCAGCCAAGGACAGGGTGTCTACGAGCAGTACTTC.

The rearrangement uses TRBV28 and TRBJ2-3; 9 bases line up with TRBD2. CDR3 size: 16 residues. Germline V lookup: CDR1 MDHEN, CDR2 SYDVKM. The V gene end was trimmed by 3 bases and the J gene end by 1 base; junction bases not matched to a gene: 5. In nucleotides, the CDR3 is TGTGCCAGCAGTTTGTCCCCTAGCGGGGGCACAGATACGCAGTATTTT. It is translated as CASSLSPSGGTDTQYF.

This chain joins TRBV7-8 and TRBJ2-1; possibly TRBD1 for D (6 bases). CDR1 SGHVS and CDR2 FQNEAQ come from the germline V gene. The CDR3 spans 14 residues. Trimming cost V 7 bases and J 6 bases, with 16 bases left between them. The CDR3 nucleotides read TGTGCCAGCACCTGGAGTACAGGGCCCAATGAGCAGTTCTTC. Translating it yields CASTWSTGPNEQFF.

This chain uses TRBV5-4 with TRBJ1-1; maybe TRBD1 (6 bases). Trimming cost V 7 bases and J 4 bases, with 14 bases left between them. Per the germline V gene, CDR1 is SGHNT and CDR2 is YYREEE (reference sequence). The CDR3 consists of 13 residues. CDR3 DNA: TGTGCCAGCGGGGGCCCTTTAGGCACTGAAGCTTTCTTT. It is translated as CASGGPLGTEAFF. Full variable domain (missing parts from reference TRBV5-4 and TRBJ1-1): ETGVTQSPTHLIKTRGQQVTLRCSSQSGHNTVSWYQQALGQGPQFIFQYYREEENGRGNFPPRFSGLQFPNYSSELNVNALELDDSALYLCASGGPLGTEAFFGQGTRLTVV.

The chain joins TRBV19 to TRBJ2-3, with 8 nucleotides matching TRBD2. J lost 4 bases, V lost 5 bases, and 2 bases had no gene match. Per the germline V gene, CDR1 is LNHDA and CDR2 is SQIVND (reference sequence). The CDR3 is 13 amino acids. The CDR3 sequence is CASSGLAADTQYF. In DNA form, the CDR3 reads TGTGCCAGTAGTGGACTAGCAGCAGATACGCAGTATTTT.

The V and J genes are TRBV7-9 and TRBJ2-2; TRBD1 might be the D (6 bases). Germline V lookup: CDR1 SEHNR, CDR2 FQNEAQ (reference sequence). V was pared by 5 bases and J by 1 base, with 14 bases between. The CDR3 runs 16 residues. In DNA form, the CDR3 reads TGTGCCAGCAGCCCAAAACCGGGACAGAACACCGGGGAGCTGTTTTTT. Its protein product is CASSPKPGQNTGELFF.

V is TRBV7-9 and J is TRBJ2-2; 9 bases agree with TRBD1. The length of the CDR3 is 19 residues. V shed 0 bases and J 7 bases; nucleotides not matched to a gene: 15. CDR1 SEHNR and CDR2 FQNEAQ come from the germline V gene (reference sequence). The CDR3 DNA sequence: TGTGCCAGCAGCTTAGCCGCCCCCTCTGGGACAGGGTATGGCGGGGAGCTGTTTTTT. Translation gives CASSLAAPSGTGYGGELFF.

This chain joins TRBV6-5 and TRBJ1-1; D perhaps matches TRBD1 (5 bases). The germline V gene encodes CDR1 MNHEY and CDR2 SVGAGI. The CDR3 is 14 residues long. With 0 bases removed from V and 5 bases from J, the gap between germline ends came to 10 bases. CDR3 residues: CASSYSNGGTEAFF. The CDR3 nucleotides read TGTGCCAGCAGTTACTCGAACGGGGGAACTGAAGCTTTCTTT.

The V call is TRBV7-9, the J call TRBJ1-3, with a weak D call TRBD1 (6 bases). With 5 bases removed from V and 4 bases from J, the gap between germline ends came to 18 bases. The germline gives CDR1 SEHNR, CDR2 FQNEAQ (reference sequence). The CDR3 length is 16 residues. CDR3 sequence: CASSVPQGMEGNTIYF. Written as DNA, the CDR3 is TGTGCCAGCAGCGTCCCACAGGGAATGGAGGGAAACACCATATATTTT. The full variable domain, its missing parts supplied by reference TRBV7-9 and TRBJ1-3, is DTGVSQNPRHKITKRGQNVTFRCDPISEHNRLYWYRQTLGQGPEFLTYFQNEAQLEKSRLLSDRFSAERPKGSFSTLEIQRTEQGDSAMYLCASSVPQGMEGNTIYFGEGSWLTVV.

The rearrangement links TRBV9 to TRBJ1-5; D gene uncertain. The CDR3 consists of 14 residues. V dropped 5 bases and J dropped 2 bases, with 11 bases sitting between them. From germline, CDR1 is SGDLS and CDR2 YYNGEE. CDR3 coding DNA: TGTGCCAGCAGTGGATCCGGGGGCAATCAGCCCCAGCATTTT. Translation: CASSGSGGNQPQHF. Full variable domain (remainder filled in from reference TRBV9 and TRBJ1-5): DSGVTQTPKHLITATGQRVTLRCSPRSGDLSVYWYQQSLDQGLQFLIQYYNGEERAKGNILERFSAQQFPDLHSELNLSSLELGDSALYFCASSGSGGNQPQHFGDGTRLSIL.

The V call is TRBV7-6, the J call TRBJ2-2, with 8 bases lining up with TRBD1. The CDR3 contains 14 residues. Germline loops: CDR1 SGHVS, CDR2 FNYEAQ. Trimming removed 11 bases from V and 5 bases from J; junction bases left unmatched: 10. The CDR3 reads CAGLGQGETGELFF. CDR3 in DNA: TGTGCCGGACTCGGACAGGGAGAAACCGGGGAGCTGTTTTTT.